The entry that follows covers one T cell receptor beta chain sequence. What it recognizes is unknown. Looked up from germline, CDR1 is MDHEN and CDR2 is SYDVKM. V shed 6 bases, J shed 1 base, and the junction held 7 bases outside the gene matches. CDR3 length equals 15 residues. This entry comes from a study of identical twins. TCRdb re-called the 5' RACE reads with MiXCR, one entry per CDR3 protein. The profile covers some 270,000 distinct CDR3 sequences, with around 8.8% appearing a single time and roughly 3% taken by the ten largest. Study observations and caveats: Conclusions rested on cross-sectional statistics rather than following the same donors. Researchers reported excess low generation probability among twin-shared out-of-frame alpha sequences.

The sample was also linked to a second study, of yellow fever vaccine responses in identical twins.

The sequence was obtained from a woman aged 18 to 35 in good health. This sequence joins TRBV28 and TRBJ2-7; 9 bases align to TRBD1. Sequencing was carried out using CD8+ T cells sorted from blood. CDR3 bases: TGTGCCAGCAGCCTAGGACAGGGGCCATCCTACGAGCAGTACTTC. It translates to CASSLGQGPSYEQYF.